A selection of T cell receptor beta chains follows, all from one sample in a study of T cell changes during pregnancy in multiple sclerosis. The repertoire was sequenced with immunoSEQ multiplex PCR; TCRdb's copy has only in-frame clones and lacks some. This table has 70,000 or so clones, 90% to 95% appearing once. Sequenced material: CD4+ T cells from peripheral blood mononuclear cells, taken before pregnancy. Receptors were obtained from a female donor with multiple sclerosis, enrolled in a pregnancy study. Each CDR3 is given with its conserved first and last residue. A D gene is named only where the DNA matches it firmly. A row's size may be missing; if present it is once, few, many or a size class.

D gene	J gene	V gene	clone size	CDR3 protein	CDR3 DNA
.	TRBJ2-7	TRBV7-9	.	CASSAQGDTAEQYF	TGTGCCAGCAGCGCGCAGGGTGACACGGCCGAGCAGTACTTC
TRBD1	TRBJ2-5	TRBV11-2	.	CASSKGTEWYQETQYF	TGTGCCAGCAGCAAAGGGACAGAGTGGTACCAAGAGACCCAGTACTTC
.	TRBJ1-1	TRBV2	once	CASSSGNTEAFF	TGTGCCAGCAGTTCGGGGAACACTGAAGCTTTCTTT
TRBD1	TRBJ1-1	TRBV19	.	CASNPGQGTTEAFF	TGTGCCAGTAATCCGGGACAGGGGACCACTGAAGCTTTCTTT
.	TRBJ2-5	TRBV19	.	CASSIVIKTGRNQETQYF	TGTGCCAGTAGTATAGTTATAAAAACAGGACGTAATCAAGAGACCCAGTACTTC
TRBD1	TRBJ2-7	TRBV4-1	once	CASSRSGQGAYEQYF	TGCGCCAGCAGTAGGTCGGGACAGGGGGCCTACGAGCAGTACTTC
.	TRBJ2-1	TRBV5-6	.	CASSFGKGSSYSQFF	TGTGCCAGCAGCTTCGGGAAGGGCAGTTCCTATTCGCAGTTCTTC
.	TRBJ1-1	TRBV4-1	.	CASSQVAGDRTEAFF	TGCGCCAGCAGCCAAGTAGCGGGAGATAGGACTGAAGCTTTCTTT
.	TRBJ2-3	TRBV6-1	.	CASKKAGDTDTQYF	TGTGCCAGCAAGAAGGCAGGGGACACAGATACGCAGTATTTT
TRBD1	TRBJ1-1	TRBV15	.	CATSPRDSLPRMNTEAFF	TGTGCCACCAGCCCAAGGGACAGCTTGCCCAGGATGAACACTGAAGCTTTCTTT
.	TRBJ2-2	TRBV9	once	CASSTSGNTGELFF	TGTGCCAGCAGCACAAGCGGAAACACCGGGGAGCTGTTTTTT
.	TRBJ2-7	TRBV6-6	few	CASSYSVPGAYEQYF	TGTGCCAGCAGTTACTCGGTTCCGGGAGCCTACGAGCAGTACTTC
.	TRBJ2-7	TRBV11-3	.	CASSLVSPPPSYEQYF	TGTGCCAGCAGCTTAGTGAGTCCTCCCCCTAGCTACGAGCAGTACTTC
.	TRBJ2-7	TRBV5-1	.	CASSLLGTGSYEQYF	TGCGCCAGCAGCTTGCTAGGAACGGGCTCCTACGAGCAGTACTTC
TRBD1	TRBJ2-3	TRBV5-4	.	CASSVRTGGIDTQYF	TGTGCCAGCAGCGTGCGGACAGGGGGTATAGATACGCAGTATTTT
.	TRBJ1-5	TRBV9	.	CASSVGPGVDQPQHF	TGTGCCAGCAGCGTAGGTCCGGGGGTCGATCAGCCCCAGCATTTT
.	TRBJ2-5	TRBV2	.	CASQTSRGQETQYF	TGTGCCAGCCAAACTAGCAGAGGCCAAGAGACCCAGTACTTC
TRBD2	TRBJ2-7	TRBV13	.	CASSLLPMAGGSLDEQYF	TGTGCCAGCAGCTTGTTGCCGATGGCGGGAGGGTCTCTAGACGAGCAGTACTTC
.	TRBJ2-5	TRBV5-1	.	CASSLVGAEETQYF	TGCGCCAGCAGCTTGGTGGGGGCAGAAGAGACCCAGTACTTC
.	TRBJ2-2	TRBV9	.	CASSQNSPMTGELFF	TGTGCCAGCAGCCAAAACTCCCCTATGACCGGGGAGCTGTTTTTT
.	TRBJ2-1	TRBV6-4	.	CASSPQGYGYNEQFF	TGTGCCAGCAGTCCACAGGGTTATGGCTACAATGAGCAGTTCTTC
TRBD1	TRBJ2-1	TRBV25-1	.	CASSEIGTAYNEQFF	TGTGCCAGCAGTGAAATAGGGACAGCTTACAATGAGCAGTTCTTC
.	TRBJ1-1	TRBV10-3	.	CAMDPWGREFMNTEAFF	TGTGCCATGGACCCTTGGGGCAGGGAATTCATGAACACTGAAGCTTTCTTT
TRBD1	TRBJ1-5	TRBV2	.	CASSPMTGGDQPQHF	TGTGCCAGCAGCCCCATGACAGGGGGCGATCAGCCCCAGCATTTT
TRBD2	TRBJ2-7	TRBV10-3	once	CATRLAGSYEQYF	TGTGCCACTCGACTAGCGGGATCCTACGAGCAGTACTTC